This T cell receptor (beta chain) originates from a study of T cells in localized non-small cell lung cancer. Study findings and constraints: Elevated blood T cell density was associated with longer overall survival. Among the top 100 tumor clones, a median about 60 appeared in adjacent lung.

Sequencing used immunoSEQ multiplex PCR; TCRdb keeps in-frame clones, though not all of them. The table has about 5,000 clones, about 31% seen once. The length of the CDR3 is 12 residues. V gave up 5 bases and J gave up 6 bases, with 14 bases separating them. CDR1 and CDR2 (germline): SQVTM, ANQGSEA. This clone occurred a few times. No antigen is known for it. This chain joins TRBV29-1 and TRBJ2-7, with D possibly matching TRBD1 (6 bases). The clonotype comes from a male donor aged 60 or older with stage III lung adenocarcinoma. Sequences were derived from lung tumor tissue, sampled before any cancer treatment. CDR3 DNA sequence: TGCAGCGTTATATTACAGGGTCGCGAGCAGTACTTC. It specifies CSVILQGREQYF.